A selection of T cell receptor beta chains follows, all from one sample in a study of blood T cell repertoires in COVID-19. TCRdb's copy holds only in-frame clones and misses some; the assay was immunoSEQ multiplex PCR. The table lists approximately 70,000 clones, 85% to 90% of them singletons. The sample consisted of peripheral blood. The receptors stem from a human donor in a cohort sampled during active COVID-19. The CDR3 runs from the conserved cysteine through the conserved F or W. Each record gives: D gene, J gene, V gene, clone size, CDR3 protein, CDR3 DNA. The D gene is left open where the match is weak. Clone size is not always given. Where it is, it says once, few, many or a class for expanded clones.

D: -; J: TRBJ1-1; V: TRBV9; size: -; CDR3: CASSPRGGSAEAFF; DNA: TGTGCCAGCAGCCCCCGGGGGGGTTCCGCTGAAGCTTTCTTT
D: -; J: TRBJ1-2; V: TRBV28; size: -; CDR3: CASSLTENYGYTF; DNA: TGTGCCAGCAGTTTGACAGAAAACTATGGCTACACCTTC
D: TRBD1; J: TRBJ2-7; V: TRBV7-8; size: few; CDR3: CASSFPGQGLSWEQYF; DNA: TGTGCCAGCAGCTTCCCGGGACAGGGTCTCTCCTGGGAGCAGTACTTC
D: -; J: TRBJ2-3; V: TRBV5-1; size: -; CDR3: CASSLDNPDTQYF; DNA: TGCGCCAGCAGCTTGGACAATCCCGATACGCAGTATTTT
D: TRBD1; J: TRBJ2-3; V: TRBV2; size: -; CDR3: CSGGQPNTDTQYF; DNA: TGTTCTGGGGGACAGCCTAACACAGATACGCAGTATTTT
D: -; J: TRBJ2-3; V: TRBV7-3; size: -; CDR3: CASSLIVFGGRGYTDTQYF; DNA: TGTGCCAGCAGCTTAATAGTATTCGGAGGCAGGGGATACACAGATACGCAGTATTTT
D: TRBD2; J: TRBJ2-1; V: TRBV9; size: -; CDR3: CASSVAGAREVYNEQFF; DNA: TGTGCCAGCAGCGTAGCTGGGGCGCGGGAGGTCTACAATGAGCAGTTCTTC
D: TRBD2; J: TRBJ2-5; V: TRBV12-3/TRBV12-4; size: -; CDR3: CASTPLAGETQYF; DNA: TGTGCCAGCACCCCTCTAGCGGGGGAGACCCAGTACTTC
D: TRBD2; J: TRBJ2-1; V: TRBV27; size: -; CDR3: CASSPIAGAYNEQFF; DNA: TGTGCCAGCAGTCCCATAGCGGGAGCCTACAATGAGCAGTTCTTC
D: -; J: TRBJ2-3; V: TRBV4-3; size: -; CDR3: CASSQQRRDTDTQYF; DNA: TGCGCCAGCAGCCAACAGCGGAGGGACACAGATACGCAGTATTTT
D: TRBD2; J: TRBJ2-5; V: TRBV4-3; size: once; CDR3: CASSDVAGKETQYF; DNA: TGCGCCAGCAGCGACGTAGCGGGGAAAGAGACCCAGTACTTC
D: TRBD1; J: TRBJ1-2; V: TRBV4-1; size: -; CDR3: CASSQAGTGSGYTF; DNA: TGCGCCAGCAGCCAAGCCGGGACAGGGAGTGGCTACACCTTC
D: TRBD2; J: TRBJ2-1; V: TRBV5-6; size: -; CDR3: CASSSELAGGGNEQFF; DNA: TGTGCCAGCAGCTCCGAGCTAGCGGGAGGGGGTAATGAGCAGTTCTTC
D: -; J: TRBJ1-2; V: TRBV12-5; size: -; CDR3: CASGLGQGRCTF; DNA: TGTGCTAGTGGTTTGGGGCAGGGCCGGTGTACCTTC
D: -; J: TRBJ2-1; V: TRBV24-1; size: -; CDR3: CATSDVLGFSYNEQFF; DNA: TGTGCCACCAGTGACGTACTAGGATTCTCCTACAATGAGCAGTTCTTC
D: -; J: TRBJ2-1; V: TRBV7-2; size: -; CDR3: CASSLARYNEQFF; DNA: TGTGCCAGCAGCTTAGCACGGTACAATGAGCAGTTCTTC